The rows below give T cell receptor beta chains drawn from one sample of a study of T cells in narcolepsy. Data came from immunoSEQ multiplex PCR; TCRdb stores just in-frame clones and leaves some out. The repertoire includes some 30,000 clones, approximately 85% of them detected once, and more than 0.95% sits in the top ten. The sample comprised CD45RA- memory CD4+ T cells from PBMCs. The receptors shown here come from a human donor with narcolepsy. Each CDR3 is given with its conserved first and last residue. Some rows mark clone size as missing; the rest say once, few, many or name a class of expanded clone.

V gene	clone size	J gene	CDR3 length	CDR3 protein
TRBV29-1	-	TRBJ1-1	12	CSVGLSYTEAFF
TRBV14	-	TRBJ2-5	14	CASSRRDYQETQYF
TRBV5-1	-	TRBJ1-1	14	CASSLDRQNTEAFF
TRBV29-1	-	TRBJ2-7	12	CSVVIPPYEQYF
TRBV4-2	-	TRBJ2-4	18	CASSQVGSSAHAKNIQYF
TRBV4-2	-	TRBJ1-1	16	CASSHPPGQGSTEAFF
TRBV7-9	-	TRBJ2-7	15	CASSSWGQGAGEQYF
TRBV7-6	-	TRBJ2-7	15	CASSLGAESSYEQYF
TRBV4-1	-	TRBJ2-2	16	CASTHSLAANTGELFF
TRBV27	-	TRBJ2-1	18	CASSFTITPGLAHNEQFF
TRBV10-3	few	TRBJ2-3	14	CAISDSSGTDTQYF
TRBV2	-	TRBJ2-5	12	CARGTGGETQYF
TRBV9	few	TRBJ2-1	15	CASSPRVATYNEQFF
TRBV6-1	-	TRBJ2-3	11	CASNFGDTQYF
TRBV9	-	TRBJ2-2	16	CASSVDPGTNTGELFF
TRBV6-6	-	TRBJ2-2	15	CASSSPDRNTGELFF
TRBV2	-	TRBJ1-2	11	CASSVGWGYTF
TRBV19	-	TRBJ1-5	14	CASRIQGAGQPQHF
TRBV28	-	TRBJ1-2	13	CASGRTGRGGYTF
TRBV7-9	-	TRBJ2-2	14	CASSLERGTGELFF
TRBV19	-	TRBJ1-5	13	CASSPQRNQPQHF
TRBV5-6	few	TRBJ2-5	17	CASSLSLAGVLGETQYF
TRBV2	-	TRBJ1-2	13	CASYRDRGNGYTF
TRBV6-1	-	TRBJ2-7	11	CASTGSWKQYF
TRBV11-3	-	TRBJ1-1	12	CASSLSTGGAFF
TRBV5-1	-	TRBJ1-3	15	CASSIDRSSGNTIYF
TRBV10-3	-	TRBJ1-1	14	CAISARQGDTEAFF
TRBV6-1	-	TRBJ2-7	15	CASSEWAGVGPEQYF
TRBV19	-	TRBJ1-2	14	CASSPRPDNYGYTF
TRBV18	once	TRBJ2-1	18	CASSPLAGGPGSYNEQFF
TRBV30	-	TRBJ1-1	13	CACRIHLNTEAFF
TRBV7-2	once	TRBJ1-2	16	CASSYLGGRGGYGYTF
TRBV10-2	medium-sized	TRBJ1-1	14	CASSESTRGQQAFF
TRBV20-1	-	TRBJ2-5	10	CSASQETQYF
TRBV4-2	-	TRBJ1-4	15	CASSQERRAAEKLFF
TRBV5-1	-	TRBJ1-4	14	CASSLEGRNEKLFF
TRBV7-3	-	TRBJ2-3	15	CASSWTSGNTDTQYF
TRBV11-1	-	TRBJ2-5	17	CASSRGLAAPEGETQYF
TRBV6-5	-	TRBJ1-6	15	CASRIGDLGTSPLHF
TRBV29-1	-	TRBJ1-1	10	CSVGVVEAFF
TRBV6-1	few	TRBJ2-7	15	CASSDLKGIAYEQYF
TRBV7-9	-	TRBJ1-1	14	CASSQTRRNTEAFF
TRBV14	-	TRBJ2-3	15	CASSSGQFTADTQYF
TRBV2	-	TRBJ1-6	14	CASSSAGDNSPLHF
TRBV5-1	-	TRBJ2-1	20	CASSQRTSGGAIVTYNEQFF
TRBV28	once	TRBJ2-3	16	CASSFLFEGVVNTQYF
TRBV19	-	TRBJ1-5	14	CASKADRTYQPQHF
TRBV10-3	-	TRBJ2-3	15	CAISSTSGGSDTQYF
TRBV6-1	-	TRBJ1-1	14	CASSEQPGDTEAFF
TRBV28	-	TRBJ2-5	15	CASSNPTGTGETQYF
TRBV11-3	-	TRBJ1-1	13	CASSPGTGGKAFF
TRBV6-5	-	TRBJ2-1	16	CASSYSSGPPYNEQFF
TRBV29-1	-	TRBJ2-7	14	CSVEPADRGYEQYF
TRBV6-1	few	TRBJ1-3	15	CATEGRLISGNTIYF
TRBV28	-	TRBJ2-7	15	CASSLSQYSRPEQYF
TRBV9	-	TRBJ2-2	14	CASSTGVRGGELFF
TRBV28	-	TRBJ2-1	13	CASIYGGGNEQFF
TRBV5-1	-	TRBJ2-7	15	CASSLEGTGGDEQYF